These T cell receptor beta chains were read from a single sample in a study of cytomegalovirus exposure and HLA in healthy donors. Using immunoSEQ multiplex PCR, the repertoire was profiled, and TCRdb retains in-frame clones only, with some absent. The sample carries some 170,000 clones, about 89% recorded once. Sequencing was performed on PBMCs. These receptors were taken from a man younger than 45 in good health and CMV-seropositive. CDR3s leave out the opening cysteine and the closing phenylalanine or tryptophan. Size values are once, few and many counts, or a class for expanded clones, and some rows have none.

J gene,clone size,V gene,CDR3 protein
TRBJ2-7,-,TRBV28,ASSFPGSYEQY
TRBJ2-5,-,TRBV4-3,ASSRRGWETQY
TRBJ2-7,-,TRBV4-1,ASSHPGPGYEQY
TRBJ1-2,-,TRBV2,ASSLQGTNYGYT
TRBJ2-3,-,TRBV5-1,ASSLEAGRTDTQY
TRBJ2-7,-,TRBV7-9,ASSFRGDEQY
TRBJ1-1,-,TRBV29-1,SVVLTTEAF
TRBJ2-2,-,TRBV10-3,AISESNGYAGELF
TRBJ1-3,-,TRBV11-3,ASSFGTEDTIY
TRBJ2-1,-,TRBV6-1,ASTAGTAYYNEQF
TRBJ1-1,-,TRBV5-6,ASSFGSAGFGTEAF
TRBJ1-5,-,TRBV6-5,ASSYDTGSNQPQH
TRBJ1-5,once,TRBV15,ATSRNRERPQH
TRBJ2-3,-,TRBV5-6,ASSLLAGGTDTQY
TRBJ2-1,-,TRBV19,ASRSLAANEQF
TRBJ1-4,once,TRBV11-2,ASSFQGVSEKLF
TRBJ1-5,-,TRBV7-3,ASSPPPPGESNQPQH
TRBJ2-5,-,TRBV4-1,ASSQGLAGVETQY
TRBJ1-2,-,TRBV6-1,ASSEDGGSVYGYT
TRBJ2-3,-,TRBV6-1,ASSEGERTSAGDTDTQY
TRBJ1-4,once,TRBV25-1,ASSEHRGQGIEKLF
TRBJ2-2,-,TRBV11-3,ASSPPSGELF
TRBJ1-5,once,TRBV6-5,ASSPSRALGQPQH
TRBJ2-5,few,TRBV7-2,ASSFGETQY
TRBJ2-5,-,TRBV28,ASSLPKGGRETQY
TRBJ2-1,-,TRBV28,ASSLGFFNNEQF
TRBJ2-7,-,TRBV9,ASSARDSSSYEQY
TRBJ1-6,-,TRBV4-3,ASSQVLQMDSPLH
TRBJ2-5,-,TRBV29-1,SAGRDIQETQY
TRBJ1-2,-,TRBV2,ASKPQGVLGAGYGYT
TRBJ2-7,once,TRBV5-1,ASSSQRELTYEQY
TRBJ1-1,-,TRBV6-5,ASSYVGTNTEAF
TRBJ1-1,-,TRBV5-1,ASSSGPLVEAF
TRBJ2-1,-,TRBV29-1,SVKTRGNEQF
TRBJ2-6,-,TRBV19,ASLRSWGAGANVLT
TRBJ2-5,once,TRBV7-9,ASSLMRETQY
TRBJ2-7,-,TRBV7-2,ASSVGLAGGPRDYEQY
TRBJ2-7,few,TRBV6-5,ASKNPAGGGEQY
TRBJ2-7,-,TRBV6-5,ASSGSSGRIYEQY
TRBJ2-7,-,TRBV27,ASSLGTGGNEQY
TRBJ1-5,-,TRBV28,ASSPGTAQPQH
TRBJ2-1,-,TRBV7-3,ASSYAGGPNNEQF
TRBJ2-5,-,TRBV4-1,ASSQESRGNQETQY
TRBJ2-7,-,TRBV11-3,ASSGPGLAYEQY
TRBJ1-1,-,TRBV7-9,ASSLAPGQGKGNTEAF
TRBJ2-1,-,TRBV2,ASSDPGGGEQF
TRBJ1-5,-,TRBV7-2,ASSLEGQPQH
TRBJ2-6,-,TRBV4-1,ASSRGAGAGANVLT
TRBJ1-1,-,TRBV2,ASSERGSNTEAF
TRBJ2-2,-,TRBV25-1,ASTTPPPGELF
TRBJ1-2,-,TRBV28,ASSLDSYGYT